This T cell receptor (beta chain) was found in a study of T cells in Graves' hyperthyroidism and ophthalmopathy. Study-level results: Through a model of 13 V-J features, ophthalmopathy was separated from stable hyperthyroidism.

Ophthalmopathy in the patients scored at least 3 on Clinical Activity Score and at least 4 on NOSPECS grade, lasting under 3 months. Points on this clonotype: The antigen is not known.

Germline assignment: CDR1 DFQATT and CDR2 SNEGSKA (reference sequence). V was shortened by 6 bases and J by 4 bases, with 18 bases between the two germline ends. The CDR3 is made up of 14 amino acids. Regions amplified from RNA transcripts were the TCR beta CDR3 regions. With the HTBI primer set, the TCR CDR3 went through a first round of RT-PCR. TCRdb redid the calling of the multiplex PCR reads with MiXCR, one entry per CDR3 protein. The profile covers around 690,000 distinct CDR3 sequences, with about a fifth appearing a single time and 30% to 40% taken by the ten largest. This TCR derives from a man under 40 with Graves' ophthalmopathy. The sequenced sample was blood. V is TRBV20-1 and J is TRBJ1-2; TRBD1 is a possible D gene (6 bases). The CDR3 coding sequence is TGCAGTGCCAGGGGTCACGGGGCGGCCTATGGCTACACCTTC. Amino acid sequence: CSARGHGAAYGYTF.